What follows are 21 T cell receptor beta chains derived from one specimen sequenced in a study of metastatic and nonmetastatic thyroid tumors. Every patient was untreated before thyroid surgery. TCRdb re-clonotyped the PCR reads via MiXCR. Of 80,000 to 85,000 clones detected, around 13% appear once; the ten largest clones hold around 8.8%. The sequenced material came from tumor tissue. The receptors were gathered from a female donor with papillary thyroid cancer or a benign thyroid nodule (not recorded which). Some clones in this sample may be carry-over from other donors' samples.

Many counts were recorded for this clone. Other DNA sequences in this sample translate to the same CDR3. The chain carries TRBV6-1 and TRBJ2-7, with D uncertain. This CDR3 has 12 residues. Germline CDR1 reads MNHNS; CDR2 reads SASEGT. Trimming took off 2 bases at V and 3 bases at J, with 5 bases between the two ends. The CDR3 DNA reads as TGTGCCAGCAGTGAAAGAGGCTACGAGCAGTACTTC. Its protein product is CASSERGYEQYF.

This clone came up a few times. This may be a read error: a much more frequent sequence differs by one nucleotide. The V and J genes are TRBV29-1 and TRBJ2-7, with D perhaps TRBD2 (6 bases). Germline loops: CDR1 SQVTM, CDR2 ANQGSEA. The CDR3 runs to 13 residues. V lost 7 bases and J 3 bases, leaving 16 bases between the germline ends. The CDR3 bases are TGCAGCGCTCAAAGGGACTCGTGCTACGAGCAGTACTTC. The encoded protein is CSAQRDSCYEQYF.

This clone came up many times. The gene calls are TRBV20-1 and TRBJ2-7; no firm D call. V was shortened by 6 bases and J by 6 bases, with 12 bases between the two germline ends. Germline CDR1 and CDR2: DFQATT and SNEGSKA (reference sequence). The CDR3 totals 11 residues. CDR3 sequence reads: CSAYDHSEQYF. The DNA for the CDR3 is TGCAGTGCATATGACCATTCCGAGCAGTACTTC.

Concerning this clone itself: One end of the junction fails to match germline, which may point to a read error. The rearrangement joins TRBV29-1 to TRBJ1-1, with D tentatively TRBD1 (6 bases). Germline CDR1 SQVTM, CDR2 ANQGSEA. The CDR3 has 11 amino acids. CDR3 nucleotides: TGCAGCGTTGAAGATCCAGGGGAATCTTCCTTT. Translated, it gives CSVEDPGESSF.

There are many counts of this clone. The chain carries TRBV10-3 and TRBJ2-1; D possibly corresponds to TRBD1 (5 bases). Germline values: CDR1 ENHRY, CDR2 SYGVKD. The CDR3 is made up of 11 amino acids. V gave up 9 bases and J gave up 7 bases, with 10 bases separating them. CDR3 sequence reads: CAIRTKNEQFF. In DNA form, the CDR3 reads TGTGCCATAAGGACAAAGAATGAGCAGTTCTTC.

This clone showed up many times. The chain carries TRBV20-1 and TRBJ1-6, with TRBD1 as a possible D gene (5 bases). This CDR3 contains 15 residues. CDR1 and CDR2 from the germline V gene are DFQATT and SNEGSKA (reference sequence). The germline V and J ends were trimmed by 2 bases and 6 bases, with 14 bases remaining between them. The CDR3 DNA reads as TGCAGTGCTAGACGGGGGACTTCAGTTAATTCACCCCTCCACTTT. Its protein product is CSARRGTSVNSPLHF.

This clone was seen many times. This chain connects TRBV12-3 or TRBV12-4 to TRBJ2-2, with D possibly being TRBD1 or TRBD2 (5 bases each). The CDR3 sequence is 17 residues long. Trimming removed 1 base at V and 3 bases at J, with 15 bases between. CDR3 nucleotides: TGTGCCAGCAGTTTAGGGGGGAACTGGGGTGACACCGGGGAGCTGTTTTTT. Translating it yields CASSLGGNWGDTGELFF.

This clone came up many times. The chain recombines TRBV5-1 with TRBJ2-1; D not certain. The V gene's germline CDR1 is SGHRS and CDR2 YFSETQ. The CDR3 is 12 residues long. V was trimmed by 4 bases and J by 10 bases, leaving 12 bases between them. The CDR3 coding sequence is TGCGCCAGCAGCCCCCCCGGTCCCGAGCAGTTCTTC. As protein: CASSPPGPEQFF.

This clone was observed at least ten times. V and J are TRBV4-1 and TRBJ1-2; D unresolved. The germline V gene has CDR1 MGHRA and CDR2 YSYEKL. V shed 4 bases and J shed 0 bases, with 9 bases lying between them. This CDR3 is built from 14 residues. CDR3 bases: TGCGCCAGCAGCCCAGGAGACCCTAACTATGGCTACACCTTC. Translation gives CASSPGDPNYGYTF.

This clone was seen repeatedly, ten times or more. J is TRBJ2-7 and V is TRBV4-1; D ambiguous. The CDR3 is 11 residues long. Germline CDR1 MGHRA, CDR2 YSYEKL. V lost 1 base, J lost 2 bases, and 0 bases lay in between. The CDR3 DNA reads TGCGCCAGCAGCCAAGCCTACGAGCAGTACTTC. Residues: CASSQAYEQYF.

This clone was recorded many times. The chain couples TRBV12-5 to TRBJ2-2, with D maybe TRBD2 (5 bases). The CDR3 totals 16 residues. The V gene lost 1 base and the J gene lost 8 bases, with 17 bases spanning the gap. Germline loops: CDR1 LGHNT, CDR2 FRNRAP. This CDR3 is CASGLEKLVFIGELFF. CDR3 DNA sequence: TGTGCTAGTGGTTTGGAGAAACTAGTATTTATAGGGGAGCTGTTTTTT.

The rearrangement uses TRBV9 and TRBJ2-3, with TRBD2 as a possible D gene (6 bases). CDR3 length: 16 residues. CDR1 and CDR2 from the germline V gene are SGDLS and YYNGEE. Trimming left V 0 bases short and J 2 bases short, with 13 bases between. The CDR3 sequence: CASSVGSSVVTDTQYF. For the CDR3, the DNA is TGTGCCAGCAGCGTAGGATCTAGCGTCGTCACAGATACGCAGTATTTT.

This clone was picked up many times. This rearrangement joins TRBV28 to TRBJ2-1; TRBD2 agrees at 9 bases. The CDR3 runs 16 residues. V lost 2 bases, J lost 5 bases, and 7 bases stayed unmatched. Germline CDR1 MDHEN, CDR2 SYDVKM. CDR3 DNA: TGTGCCAGCAGTTTAAGAGGACTAGCGCTTAACAATGAGCAGTTCTTC. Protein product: CASSLRGLALNNEQFF.

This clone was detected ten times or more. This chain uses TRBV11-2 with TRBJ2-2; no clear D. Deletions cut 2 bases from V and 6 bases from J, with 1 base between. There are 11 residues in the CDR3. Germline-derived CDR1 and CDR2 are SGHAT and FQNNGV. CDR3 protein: CASSLSGELFF. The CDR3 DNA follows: TGTGCCAGCAGCTTATCCGGGGAGCTGTTTTTT.

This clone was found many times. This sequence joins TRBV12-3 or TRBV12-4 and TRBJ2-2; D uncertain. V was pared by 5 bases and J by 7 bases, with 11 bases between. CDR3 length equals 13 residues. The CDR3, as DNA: TGTGCCAGCAGTCCCCGGATCCGCGGGGAGCTGTTTTTT. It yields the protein CASSPRIRGELFF.

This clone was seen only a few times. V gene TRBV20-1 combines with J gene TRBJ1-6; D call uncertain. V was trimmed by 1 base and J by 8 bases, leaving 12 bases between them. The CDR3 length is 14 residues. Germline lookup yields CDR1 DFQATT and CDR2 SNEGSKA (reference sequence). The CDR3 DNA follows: TGCAGTGCTAGAGGGGAGCAGGAGTATTCACCCCTCCACTTT. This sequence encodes CSARGEQEYSPLHF.

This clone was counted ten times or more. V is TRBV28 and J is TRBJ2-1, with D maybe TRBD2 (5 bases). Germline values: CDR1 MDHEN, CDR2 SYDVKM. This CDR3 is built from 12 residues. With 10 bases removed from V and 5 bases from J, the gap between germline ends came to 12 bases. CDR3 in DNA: TGTGCCACCACGGGATTCGACAATGAGCAGTTCTTC. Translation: CATTGFDNEQFF.

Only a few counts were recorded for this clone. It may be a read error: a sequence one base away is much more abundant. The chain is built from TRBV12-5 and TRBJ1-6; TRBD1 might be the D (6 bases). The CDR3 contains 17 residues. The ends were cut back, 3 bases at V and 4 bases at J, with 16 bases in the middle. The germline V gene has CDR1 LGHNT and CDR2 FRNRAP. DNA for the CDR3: TGTGCTAGTGGTTTCTCCTCCAGGGGCCCGTATAATTCACCCCTCCACTTT. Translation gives CASGFSSRGPYNSPLHF. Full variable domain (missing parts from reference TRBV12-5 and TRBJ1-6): DARVTQTPRHKVTEMGQEVTMRCQPILGHNTVFWYRQTMMQGLELLAYFRNRAPLDDSGMPKDRFSAEMPDATLATLKIQPSEPRDSAVYFCASGFSSRGPYNSPLHFGNGTRLTVT.

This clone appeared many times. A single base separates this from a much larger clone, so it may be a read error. This CDR3 reads CASGRGQFNSPLHF. CDR3 nucleotides: TGTGCCAGCGGCCGGGGACAGTTTAATTCACCCCTCCACTTT. V and J are TRBV12-3 or TRBV12-4 and TRBJ1-6; 7 nucleotides line up with TRBD1. Unmatched junction bases numbered 7, after V lost 8 bases and J lost 6 bases. The CDR3 loop spans 14 amino acids.

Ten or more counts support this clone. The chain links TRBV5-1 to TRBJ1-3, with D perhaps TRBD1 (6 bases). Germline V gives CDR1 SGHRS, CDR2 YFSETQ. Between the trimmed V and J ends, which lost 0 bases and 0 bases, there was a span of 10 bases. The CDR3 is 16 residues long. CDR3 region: CASSLAGGNSGNTIYF. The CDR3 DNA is TGCGCCAGCAGCTTGGCCGGGGGCAACTCTGGAAACACCATATATTTT.

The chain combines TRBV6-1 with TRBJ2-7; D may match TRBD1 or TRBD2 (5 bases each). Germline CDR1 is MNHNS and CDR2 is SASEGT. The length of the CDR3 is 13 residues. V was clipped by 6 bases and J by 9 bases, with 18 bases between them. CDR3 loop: CASSLSSAGRQYF. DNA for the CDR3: TGTGCCAGCAGCTTATCTTCGGCAGGGAGGCAGTACTTC.